The source of this T cell receptor beta chain is a study of T cells after yellow fever vaccination. Study-wide results and limits: Across the CD4 and CD8 compartments, a small share of clonotypes was present in both. Peaking faster, on day 5 versus 15, the secondary response was nonetheless weaker.

The table lists this clonotype with a few counts. Antigen specificity is unknown. The TCR cDNA carried a universal primer site and UMIs from 5'RACE template switching. Each CDR3 protein gets one entry after TCRdb re-called the 5' RACE reads with MiXCR. The sample yields roughly 74,000 distinct CDR3 sequences, roughly 7.4% seen once. The V end lost 6 bases, the J end lost 5 bases, and 8 bases lay between the germline ends. The CDR3 loop spans 12 amino acids. The source of this sequence is a man younger than 35 who received the YFV17D yellow fever vaccine. The source was CD8+ T cells sorted from PBMCs, collected around 5 days after the first yellow fever vaccination. The J gene is TRBJ2-1, the V gene TRBV12-3 or TRBV12-4; D remains ambiguous. DNA of the CDR3: TGTGCCAGCAGGTTTACCAACAATGAGCAGTTCTTC. Translation gives CASRFTNNEQFF.